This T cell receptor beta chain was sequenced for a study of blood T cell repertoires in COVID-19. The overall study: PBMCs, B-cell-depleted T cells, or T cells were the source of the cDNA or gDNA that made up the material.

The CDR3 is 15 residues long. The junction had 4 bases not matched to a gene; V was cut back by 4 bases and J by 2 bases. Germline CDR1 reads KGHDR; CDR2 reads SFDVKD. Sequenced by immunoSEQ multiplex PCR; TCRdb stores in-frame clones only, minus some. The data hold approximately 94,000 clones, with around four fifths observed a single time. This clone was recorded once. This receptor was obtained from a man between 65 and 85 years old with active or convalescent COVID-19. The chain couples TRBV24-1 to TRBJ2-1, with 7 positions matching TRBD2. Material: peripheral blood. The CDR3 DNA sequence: TGTGCCACCAGTGAGGGGGGGAGCCCCTACAATGAGCAGTTCTTC. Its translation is CATSEGGSPYNEQFF.